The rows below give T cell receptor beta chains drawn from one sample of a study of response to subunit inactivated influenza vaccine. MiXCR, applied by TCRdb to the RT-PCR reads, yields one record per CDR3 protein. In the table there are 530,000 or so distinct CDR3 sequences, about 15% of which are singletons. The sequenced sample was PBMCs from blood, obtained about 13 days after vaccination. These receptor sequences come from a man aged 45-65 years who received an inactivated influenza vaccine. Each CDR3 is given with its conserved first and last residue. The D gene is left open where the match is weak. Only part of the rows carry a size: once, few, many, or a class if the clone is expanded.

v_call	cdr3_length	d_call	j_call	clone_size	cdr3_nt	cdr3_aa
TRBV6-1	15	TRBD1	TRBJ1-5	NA	TGTGCCAGCAGTGAAGGGACAGGGGGCGTGGAGCCCCAGCATTTT	CASSEGTGGVEPQHF
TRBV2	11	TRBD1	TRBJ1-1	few	TGTGCCAGCACCTTTGACAGGGTAGCTTTCTTT	CASTFDRVAFF
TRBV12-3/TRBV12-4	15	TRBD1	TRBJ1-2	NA	TGTGCCAGCAGGTCCGGGACAGGAGAGTTCTATGGCTACACCTTC	CASRSGTGEFYGYTF
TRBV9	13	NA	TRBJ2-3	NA	TGTGCCAGCAGTATCGGGGGTTCAGATACGCAGTATTTT	CASSIGGSDTQYF
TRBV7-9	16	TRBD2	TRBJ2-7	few	TGTGCCAGCAGCCCCGCCCTACTAGCGGGAGCCTACGAGCAGTACTTC	CASSPALLAGAYEQYF
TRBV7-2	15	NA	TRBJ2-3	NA	TGTGCCAGCAGCTTAGGGGGCACCGTCACAGATACGCAGTATTTT	CASSLGGTVTDTQYF
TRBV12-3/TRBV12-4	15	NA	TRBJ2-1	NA	TGTGCCAGCAATTACCTCCGGGACGGCAACAATGAGCAGTTCTTC	CASNYLRDGNNEQFF
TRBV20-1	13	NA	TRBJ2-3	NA	TGCAGTGCTGGGGGGACCCCAGGGGATACGCAGTATTTT	CSAGGTPGDTQYF
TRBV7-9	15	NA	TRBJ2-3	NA	TGTACCAGCAGCACCTCGGACAAAACCACAGATACGCAGTATTTT	CTSSTSDKTTDTQYF
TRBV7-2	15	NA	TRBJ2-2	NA	TGTGCCAGCAGCTTAACTCAGGGTGGGACCGGGGAGCTGTTTTTT	CASSLTQGGTGELFF
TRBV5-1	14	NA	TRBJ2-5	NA	TGCGCCAGCAGCACTGTGACAGGACGGGAGACCCAGTACTTC	CASSTVTGRETQYF
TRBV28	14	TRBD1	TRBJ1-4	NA	TGTGCCAGCAGGTCGGGACAGCCTAATGAAAAACTGTTTTTT	CASRSGQPNEKLFF
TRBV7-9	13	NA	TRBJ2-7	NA	TGTGCCAGCAGCTTAGCGAGGTCAATCGAGCAGTACTTC	CASSLARSIEQYF
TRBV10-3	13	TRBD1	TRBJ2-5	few	TGTGCCATCAGCCAGACAGGGGAAGAGACCCAGTACTTC	CAISQTGEETQYF
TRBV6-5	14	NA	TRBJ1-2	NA	TGTGCCAGCAGTTACTCAGAGGGAGGATATGGCTACACCTTC	CASSYSEGGYGYTF
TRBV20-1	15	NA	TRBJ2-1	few	TGCAGTGCCGACCCCTCGGCAGGAGGCTACAATGAGCAGTTCTTC	CSADPSAGGYNEQFF
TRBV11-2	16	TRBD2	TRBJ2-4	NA	TGTGCCAGCAGCTTAGGGCCTAGCGGGGGAGTTAACATTCAGTACTTC	CASSLGPSGGVNIQYF
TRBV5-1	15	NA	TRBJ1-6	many	TGCGCCAGCAGCTTGGCCCGGGAGGGCCGGTCACCCCTCCACTTT	CASSLAREGRSPLHF
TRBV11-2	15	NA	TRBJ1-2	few	TGTGCCAGCAGCTTAGATTCCCGGGGCTTACATGGCTACACCTTC	CASSLDSRGLHGYTF
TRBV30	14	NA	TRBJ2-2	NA	TGTGCCTGGAGTGGAATAGGGATCACCGGGGAGCTGTTTTTT	CAWSGIGITGELFF
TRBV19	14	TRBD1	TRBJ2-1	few	TGTGCCTCAAGGGGGGACAGGGACTACAATGAGCAGTTCTTC	CASRGDRDYNEQFF
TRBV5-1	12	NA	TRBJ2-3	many	TGCGCCAGCAGTACAACCGGGGATACGCAGTATTTT	CASSTTGDTQYF
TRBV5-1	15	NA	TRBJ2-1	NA	TGCGCCAGCAGCCCGGTTTGGACAGTTAACAATGAGCAGTTCTTC	CASSPVWTVNNEQFF
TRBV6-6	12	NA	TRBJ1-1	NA	TGTGCCAGCAGTTACCAGGGCCTGGAAGCTTTCTTT	CASSYQGLEAFF
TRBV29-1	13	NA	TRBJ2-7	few	TGCAGCGTTGTCCCCAGCTCTTCCTACGAGCAGTACTTC	CSVVPSSSYEQYF
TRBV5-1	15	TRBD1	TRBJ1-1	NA	TGCGCCAGCAGCTTATCAGGACAGGGGAGCACTGAAGCTTTCTTT	CASSLSGQGSTEAFF
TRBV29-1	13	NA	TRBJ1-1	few	TGCAGCGCCCTTGGGGCAGGTGTGTCGGAAGCTTTCTTT	CSALGAGVSEAFF
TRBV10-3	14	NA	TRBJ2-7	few	TGTGCCATCAGTGAGTCCGGAACACTCTACGAGCAGTACTTC	CAISESGTLYEQYF
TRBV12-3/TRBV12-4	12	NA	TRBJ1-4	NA	TGTGCCAGCAGTTCCCTCGACACCAGACTGTTTTTT	CASSSLDTRLFF
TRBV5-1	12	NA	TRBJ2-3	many	TGCGCCAGCAGCCCGGACTACAATACGCAGTATTTT	CASSPDYNTQYF
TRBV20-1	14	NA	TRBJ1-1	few	TGCAGTGCATGGGGAGGCAGGCGAACAGAGGAAGCTTTCTTT	CSAWGGRRTEEAFF
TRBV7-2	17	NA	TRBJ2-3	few	TGTGCCAGCAGCTTAGCGCGTGGGGGGCCTTGGGCAGATACGCAGTATTTT	CASSLARGGPWADTQYF
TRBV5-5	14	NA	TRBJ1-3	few	TGTGCCAGCAGCCGAGGACAGCCCGGAAACACCATATATTTT	CASSRGQPGNTIYF
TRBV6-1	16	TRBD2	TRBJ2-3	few	TGTGCCAGCAGCAATCCGGGGGGGCCTGGATCAGATACGCAGTATTTT	CASSNPGGPGSDTQYF
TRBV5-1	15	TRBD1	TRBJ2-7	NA	TGCGCCAGCAGCCACGGACAGGGAGCCCTCTCCGAGCAGTACTTC	CASSHGQGALSEQYF
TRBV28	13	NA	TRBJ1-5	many	TGTGCCAGCAACCCGGATAGCAATCAGCCCCAGCATTTT	CASNPDSNQPQHF
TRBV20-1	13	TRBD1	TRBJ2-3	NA	TGCAGTGCTAGAGATCAGGGGGTAGATACGCAGTATTTT	CSARDQGVDTQYF
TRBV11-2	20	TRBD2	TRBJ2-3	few	TGTGCCAGCAGCTCCAACCGGACTAGCGGGAGGGCCTACCCCACAGATACGCAGTATTTT	CASSSNRTSGRAYPTDTQYF
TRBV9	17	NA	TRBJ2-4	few	TGTGCCAGCAGCCAAAAGGGTGGGGACCGAGCCAAAAACATTCAGTACTTC	CASSQKGGDRAKNIQYF
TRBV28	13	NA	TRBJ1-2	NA	TGTGCCAGCAGTTTATCCTCTCATGGTGGCTACACCTTC	CASSLSSHGGYTF
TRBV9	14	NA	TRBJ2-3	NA	TGTGCCAGCAGCGAGACCCCCCAGGGGGGGAATGAGTATTTT	CASSETPQGGNEYF
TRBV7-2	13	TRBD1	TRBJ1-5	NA	TGTGCCAGCAGCTCCGATAGGGGGCTCCCCCAGCATTTT	CASSSDRGLPQHF
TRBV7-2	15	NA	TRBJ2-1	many	TGTGCCAGCAGCTCCCTCGGGGCCTCCTACAATGAGCAGTTCTTC	CASSSLGASYNEQFF
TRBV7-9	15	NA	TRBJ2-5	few	TGTGCCAGCAGCCCAGAGAACGTGTACCAAGAGACCCAGTACTTC	CASSPENVYQETQYF
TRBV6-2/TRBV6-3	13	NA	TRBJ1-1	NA	TGTGCCAGCAGTTATGTGAGCAGCACTGAAGCTTTCTTT	CASSYVSSTEAFF
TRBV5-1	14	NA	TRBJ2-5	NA	TGCGCCAGCAGCTTCCTGCGAGGCGGGGAGACCCAGTACTTC	CASSFLRGGETQYF
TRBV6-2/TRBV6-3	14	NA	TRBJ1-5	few	TGTGCCAGCAGTCACTCCCCATGGGGTCAGCCCCAGCATTTT	CASSHSPWGQPQHF